These 16 T cell receptor beta chains came from one sample sequenced in a study of T cells in Graves' hyperthyroidism and ophthalmopathy. Template material for amplifying TCR beta CDR3 regions consisted of RNA transcripts. The HTBI primer set drove a first-round RT-PCR of the TCR CDR3. TCRdb reprocessed the multiplex PCR reads via MiXCR and lists one record per CDR3 protein. The sample has under 450,000 distinct CDR3 sequences; 15% to 17% are singletons. The specimen sequenced was blood. The receptors were sampled from a woman aged 18-35 years with Graves' hyperthyroidism.

The chain has TRBV7-8 and TRBJ1-5, with 9 positions matching TRBD1. The CDR3 is 16 amino acids. The germline gives CDR1 SGHVS, CDR2 FQNEAQ. V was clipped by 0 bases and J by 0 bases; unmatched bases: 0. This chain's CDR3 is CASSLAGQGSNQPQHF. CDR3 nucleotide sequence: TGTGCCAGCAGCTTAGCGGGACAGGGTAGCAATCAGCCCCAGCATTTT.

This clonotype has a count of ten or more. The chain is built from TRBV6-1 and TRBJ1-1, with 8 bases aligning to TRBD1. CDR3 length: 14 residues. V trimming: 5 bases; J trimming: 4 bases; junction bases outside the gene matches: 6. Germline-derived CDR1 and CDR2 are MNHNS and SASEGT. CDR3 coding DNA: TGTGCCAGCAGTAATTCAGGGGGCGGCACTGAAGCTTTCTTT. Its translation is CASSNSGGGTEAFF.

A single count supports this clonotype. The rearrangement joins TRBV28 to TRBJ1-2, with D perhaps matching TRBD1 (6 bases). CDR1 and CDR2 from the germline V gene are MDHEN and SYDVKM. Trimming took off 1 base at V and 8 bases at J, with 11 bases between the two ends. The CDR3 consists of 13 residues. The CDR3 here is CASSLSGVEGYTF. The CDR3 coding sequence is TGTGCCAGCAGTTTATCAGGGGTTGAGGGCTACACCTTC.

In this sample, this clonotype turned up a few times. The chain recombines TRBV6-1 with TRBJ1-2; D is perhaps TRBD1 (5 bases). The V gene's germline CDR1 is MNHNS and CDR2 SASEGT. V lost 1 base to trimming and J lost 3 bases, with 15 bases between them. CDR3 size: 16 residues. CDR3 nucleotide sequence: TGTGCCAGCAGTGAAGGGGCCAGGGCGGGGTACTATGGCTACACCTTC. It codes for CASSEGARAGYYGYTF.

With regard to this clonotype: A much larger clone lies a single base off, so this may be a read error. In DNA form, the CDR3 reads TGTGCCAGCAGTTTCGACATAGACTCCTATAGCTACACCTTC. As protein: CASSFDIDSYSYTF. V is TRBV27 and J is TRBJ1-2; unclear D gene. This CDR3 has 14 residues. Per germline, CDR1 MNHEY and CDR2 SMNVEV (reference sequence).

Turning to this clonotype: At one boundary the junction diverges from the germline segment, which might be a read error. The chain's CDR3 is CAISERYTDTQYF. The CDR3 bases are TGTGCCATAAGTGAGCGGTACACAGATACGCAGTATTTT. The chain joins TRBV10-3 to TRBJ2-3; perhaps TRBD2 as D (5 bases). The CDR3 spans 13 residues. Germline CDR1 ENHRY, CDR2 SYGVKD.

The table lists this clonotype with a few counts. The chain has TRBV24-1 and TRBJ1-5, with TRBD1 identical over 9 bases. The CDR3 is 16 amino acids. J gave up 3 bases and V 3 bases, and 5 bases lay outside the gene matches. Looked up from germline, CDR1 is KGHDR and CDR2 is SFDVKD. This CDR3 reads CATSDGDRDLNQPQHF. The CDR3 coding sequence is TGTGCCACCAGTGATGGGGACAGGGACCTCAATCAGCCCCAGCATTTT.

V and J are TRBV25-1 and TRBJ1-1; TRBD1 is a possible D gene (6 bases). Trimming stripped 2 bases from V and 2 bases from J, with 21 bases between. The CDR3 consists of 18 residues. Germline V gives CDR1 MGHDK, CDR2 SYGVNS. The CDR3, as DNA: TGTGCCAGCAGTGAAATTGGGGGGCTCGGGCGTAAAAACACTGAAGCTTTCTTT. It encodes CASSEIGGLGRKNTEAFF.

This clonotype was found a few times. This rearrangement joins TRBV3-1 to TRBJ1-6; tentatively, D is TRBD1 (5 bases). CDR3 length equals 15 residues. The germline gives CDR1 LGHDT, CDR2 YNNKEL (reference sequence). Trimming cost V 1 base and J 2 bases, with 6 bases left between them. The CDR3 loop is CASSQGQTYNSPLHF. The CDR3 DNA reads TGTGCCAGCAGCCAAGGACAGACCTATAATTCACCCCTCCACTTT.

The chain has TRBV27 and TRBJ2-2; TRBD2 agrees at 14 bases. The ends lost 7 bases at V and 6 bases at J; junction bases unmatched: 13. The germline V gene has CDR1 MNHEY and CDR2 SMNVEV (reference sequence). The CDR3 is 18 amino acids. The CDR3 region has the DNA TGTGCCAGCATTCCGAGACTAGCGGGGGGGCAGTTCCCCGGGGAGCTGTTTTTT. It codes for CASIPRLAGGQFPGELFF.

The genes are TRBV6-2 or TRBV6-3 and TRBJ2-1, with TRBD1 identical over 7 bases. The CDR3 is 14 amino acids. Germline V gene lookup returns CDR1 MNHEY and CDR2 SVGEGT. J gave up 4 bases and V 10 bases, and 10 bases lay outside the gene matches. The CDR3, as DNA: TGTGCCACCTGCAAAGGGGGCTTGTACAATGAGCAGTTCTTC. Residues: CATCKGGLYNEQFF.

This clonotype has at least ten counts. The chain uses TRBV2 and TRBJ1-1, with D possibly TRBD1 on 5 matching bases. With 6 bases removed from V and 3 bases from J, the gap between germline ends came to 14 bases. CDR1 and CDR2 (germline): SNHLY, FYNNEI. This CDR3 is 14 amino acids long. CDR3 nucleotide sequence: TGTGCCAGCAGGCGCAGGGAAGGGGACACTGAAGCTTTCTTT. It translates to CASRRREGDTEAFF.

This clonotype was observed a handful of times. The chain carries TRBV4-1 and TRBJ2-5, with 12 nucleotides matching TRBD2. V lost 0 bases and J lost 7; bases outside the gene matches: 15. The CDR3 length is 19 residues. CDR1 is MGHRA, CDR2 YSYEKL, per germline. CDR3 region: CASSQDRLLAGGRRGTQYF. DNA for the CDR3: TGCGCCAGCAGCCAAGATCGGCTGCTAGCGGGGGGGAGAAGGGGGACCCAGTACTTC.

This clonotype was picked up a small number of times. V usage is TRBV5-1 and J usage is TRBJ2-7; D may match TRBD1 or TRBD2 (5 bases each). V was trimmed by 5 bases and J by 5 bases, leaving 20 bases between them. Germline V CDR1 and CDR2: SGHRS, YFSETQ. The CDR3 is 15 amino acids. CDR3 nucleotide sequence: TGCGCCAGCAGTAGGGTGGGACGAGACGGACACGAGCAGTACTTC. Its translation is CASSRVGRDGHEQYF.

This sequence joins TRBV6-1 and TRBJ2-5, with 7 bases lining up with TRBD2. Per germline, CDR1 MNHNS and CDR2 SASEGT. This CDR3 is built from 12 residues. V was clipped by 8 bases and J by 5 bases; unmatched bases: 5. As DNA, the CDR3 is TGTGCCAGCGGACGGGGGGAGGAGACCCAGTACTTC. Protein sequence: CASGRGEETQYF.

This clonotype was counted many times. The rearrangement joins TRBV27 to TRBJ2-7; D is possibly TRBD2 (5 bases). Deletions cut 7 bases from V and 6 bases from J, with 19 bases between. The CDR3 contains 14 residues. Looked up from germline, CDR1 is MNHEY and CDR2 is SMNVEV (reference sequence). The CDR3 loop reads CASKEGLEGSEQYF. DNA for the CDR3: TGTGCCAGCAAGGAAGGTCTCGAGGGCTCCGAGCAGTACTTC.